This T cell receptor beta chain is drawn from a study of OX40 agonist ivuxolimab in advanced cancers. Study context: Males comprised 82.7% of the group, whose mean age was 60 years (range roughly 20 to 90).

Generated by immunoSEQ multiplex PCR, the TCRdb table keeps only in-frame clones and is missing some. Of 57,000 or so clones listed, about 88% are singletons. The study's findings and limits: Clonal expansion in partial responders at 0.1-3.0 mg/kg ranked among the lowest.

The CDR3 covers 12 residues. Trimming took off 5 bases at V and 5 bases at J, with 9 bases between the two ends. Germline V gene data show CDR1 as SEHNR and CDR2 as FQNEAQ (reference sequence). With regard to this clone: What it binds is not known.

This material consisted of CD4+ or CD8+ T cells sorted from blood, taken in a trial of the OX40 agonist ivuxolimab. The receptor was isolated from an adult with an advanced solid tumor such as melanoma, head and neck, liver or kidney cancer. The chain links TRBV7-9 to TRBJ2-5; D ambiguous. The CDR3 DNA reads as TGTGCCAGCAGCCCCCGCTGGGAGACCCAGTACTTC. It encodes CASSPRWETQYF.